This T cell receptor (beta chain) was sequenced in a study of cytomegalovirus exposure and HLA in healthy donors. CDR3 size: 17 residues. Germline values: CDR1 KGHSH, CDR2 LQKENI. Trimming stripped 3 bases from V and 7 bases from J, with 24 bases between. It was with 60 Vbeta and 13 Jbeta primers that the PCR ran. Assay used: immunoSEQ multiplex PCR; TCRdb lists only in-frame clones, some missing. Of around 150,000 clones in the sample, more than 60% were seen once. Healthy people donating bone marrow made up the donors. Regarding the study as a whole: Association of 16,951 TCR beta sequences with HLA alleles was found at 0.05 false discovery rate in a later analysis. In the analysis, some V segments, TRBV6-2 and TRBV6-3 included, were excluded as indistinguishable. Three chains linked to CMV were shown in vitro to be specific for CMV antigens.

On this clone itself: What it recognizes is unknown.

The rearrangement joins TRBV18 to TRBJ1-1; tentative D call: TRBD1 (6 bases). The sequencing input was PBMCs. The receptor was derived from a male donor in good health and CMV-seronegative. CDR3 sequence (DNA): TGTGCCAGCTCACCGGCCTCCACAGGGCTCTATACAGGTGAAGCTTTCTTT. Residues: CASSPASTGLYTGEAFF.